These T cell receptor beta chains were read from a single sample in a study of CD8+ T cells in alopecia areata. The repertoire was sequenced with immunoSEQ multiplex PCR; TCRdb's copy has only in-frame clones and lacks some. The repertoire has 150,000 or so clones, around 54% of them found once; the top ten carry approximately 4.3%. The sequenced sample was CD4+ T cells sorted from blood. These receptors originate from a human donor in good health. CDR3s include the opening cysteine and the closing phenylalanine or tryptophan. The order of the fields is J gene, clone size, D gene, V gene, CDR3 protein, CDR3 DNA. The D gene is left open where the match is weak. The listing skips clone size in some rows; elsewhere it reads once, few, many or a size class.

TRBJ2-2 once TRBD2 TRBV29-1 CSVGGRVSTGELFF TGCAGCGTTGGCGGGAGAGTGAGTACCGGGGAGCTGTTTTTT
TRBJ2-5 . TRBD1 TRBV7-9 CASSLAGGRETQYF TGTGCCAGCAGCTTAGCAGGGGGCCGAGAGACCCAGTACTTC
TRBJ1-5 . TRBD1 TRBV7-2 CASSQGQGARYNQPQHF TGTGCCAGCAGCCAGGGACAGGGGGCGCGATACAATCAGCCCCAGCATTTT
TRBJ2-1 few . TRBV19 CASSIPGSSYNEQFF TGTGCCAGTAGTATTCCCGGGAGCTCCTACAATGAGCAGTTCTTC
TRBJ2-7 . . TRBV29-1 CSVTGLLSYEQYF TGCAGCGTAACGGGACTTCTCTCCTACGAGCAGTACTTC
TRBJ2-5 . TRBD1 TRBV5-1 CASSWDRGEETQYF TGCGCCAGCAGCTGGGACAGGGGGGAAGAGACCCAGTACTTC
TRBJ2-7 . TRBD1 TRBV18 CASTGQPGEQYF TGTGCCAGCACGGGACAGCCGGGAGAGCAGTACTTC
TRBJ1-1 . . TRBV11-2 CASSVEVGLNTEAFF TGTGCCAGCAGCGTCGAGGTGGGCCTCAACACTGAAGCTTTCTTT
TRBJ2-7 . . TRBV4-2 CASSQEGSYEQYF TGTGCCAGCAGCCAAGAAGGGTCCTACGAGCAGTACTTC
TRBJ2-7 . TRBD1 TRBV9 CASSVGGTVAYEQYF TGTGCCAGCAGCGTAGGAGGGACAGTAGCCTACGAGCAGTACTTC